What follows is one TCR beta chain and its context. This sample stems from a study of blood T cell repertoires in COVID-19. In the study's own analysis: Reference gene primer amplification gave nucleated cell count estimates. The assay was immunoSEQ multiplex PCR, and TCRdb's table has in-frame clones only and misses some. The V and J calls and clone size were taken over from that table, and D and trimming were inferred from the DNA. In the table there are hundreds of thousands of clones, more than 75% of which are singletons. Germline values: CDR1 LGHNA, CDR2 YSLEER. CDR3 length: 16 amino acids. The V and J ends lost 2 bases and 5 bases respectively, with 18 bases between them.

J is TRBJ1-2 and V is TRBV4-3; D might be TRBD1 (5 bases). Sample: PBMCs or T cells enriched from blood (not recorded which). The source is a man in his 60s who had recovered from COVID-19. In DNA form, the CDR3 reads TGCGCCAGCAGCCAAAGCACAAAACAGGAAGAGTATGGCTACACCTTC. Encoded protein: CASSQSTKQEEYGYTF.